Shown below are 16 T cell receptor beta chains from a single sample sequenced in a study of cytomegalovirus exposure and HLA in healthy donors. This PCR relied on a set of 60 Vbeta primers and 13 Jbeta primers. Measured with immunoSEQ multiplex PCR; TCRdb has only the in-frame clones, and not every one. The sample has about 160,000 clones, 80% to 90% seen once; the top ten hold approximately 11%. The source material was PBMCs. These receptor sequences come from a middle-aged man in good health and CMV-seropositive.

The chain couples TRBV5-6 to TRBJ2-1; 8 nucleotides align to TRBD2. Trimming took 4 bases from V and 7 from J; bases not matched to a gene: 10. The CDR3 runs to 15 residues. The germline V gene encodes CDR1 SGHDT and CDR2 YYEEEE. The CDR3 coding sequence is TGTGCCAGCAGCGCCGGGACTAGGCCGAGGAATGAGCAGTTCTTC. It codes for CASSAGTRPRNEQFF.

This clone was counted a single time. The chain combines TRBV9 with TRBJ1-2, with 8 bases matching TRBD1. The germline V gene encodes CDR1 SGDLS and CDR2 YYNGEE. The V and J ends lost 3 bases and 8 bases, in that order; junction bases with no gene match: 9. CDR3 size: 14 residues. The CDR3 DNA sequence: TGTGCCAGCAGCGCAGTCGGGACAGGCGGAGGCTACACCTTC. Amino acid sequence: CASSAVGTGGGYTF.

This clone was counted a few times. The chain joins TRBV7-2 to TRBJ2-2; 7 bases match TRBD1. The germline gives CDR1 SGHTA, CDR2 FQGNSA. J gave up 0 bases and V 5 bases, and 0 bases lay outside the gene matches. The CDR3 consists of 14 residues. For the CDR3, the DNA is TGTGCCAGCAGCGGGACAGCGAACACCGGGGAGCTGTTTTTT. It encodes CASSGTANTGELFF.

The chain combines TRBV19 with TRBJ2-2; D may be TRBD1 (8 bases). V was trimmed by 7 bases and J by 5 bases, leaving 17 bases between them. CDR1 is LNHDA and CDR2 is SQIVND in the germline V gene (reference sequence). The CDR3 has 15 amino acids. CDR3 coding DNA: TGTGCCAGTACCAACAGGGGGAGGGAGACCGGGGAGCTGTTTTTT. It yields the protein CASTNRGRETGELFF.

This clone was counted a few times. V is TRBV5-4 and J is TRBJ2-2; D is unresolved. Germline V CDR1 and CDR2: SGHNT, YYREEE (reference sequence). V was pared by 2 bases and J by 4 bases, with 6 bases between. This CDR3 contains 13 residues. The CDR3 DNA sequence: TGTGCCAGCAGCTTCCCTCCCACCGGGGAGCTGTTTTTT. This gives the protein CASSFPPTGELFF.

The V call is TRBV30, the J call TRBJ2-2; D might be TRBD1 (6 bases). The length of the CDR3 is 13 residues. The germline V gene encodes CDR1 GTSNPN and CDR2 SVGIG (reference sequence). Trimming removed 5 bases at V and 7 bases at J, with 14 bases between. CDR3 sequence (DNA): TGTGCCTGGGGAAAAAGGGGGAACGGGGAGCTGTTTTTT. Protein product: CAWGKRGNGELFF.

V gene TRBV7-2 combines with J gene TRBJ2-5; TRBD1 aligns across 7 bases. The J call may be in error: the DNA end matches TRBJ2-7 better. CDR1 and CDR2 (germline): SGHTA, FQGNSA. The CDR3 consists of 15 residues. The CDR3 spells CASSQTRDSYYEQYF. The CDR3 coding sequence is TGTGCCAGCAGCCAAACGAGGGACAGCTACTACGAGCAGTACTTC.

The V call is TRBV11-3, the J call TRBJ2-1; 11 bases are a match to TRBD1. Germline V lookup: CDR1 SGHNT, CDR2 YENEEA. The CDR3 runs to 15 residues. The V and J ends lost 4 bases and 7 bases, in that order; junction bases with no gene match: 6. CDR3 bases: TGTGCCAGCAGCTCAGGACAGGGGGCTAGTAATGAGCAGTTCTTC. Translating it yields CASSSGQGASNEQFF.

This clone was found once. J is TRBJ2-1 and V is TRBV11-3; 12 bases agree with TRBD1. Per the germline V gene, CDR1 is SGHNT and CDR2 is YENEEA. V shed 5 bases, J shed 5 bases, and the junction held 7 bases outside the gene matches. CDR3 length: 16 residues. The CDR3 reads CASSGRDRGRNNEQFF. The CDR3 bases are TGTGCCAGCAGCGGACGGGACAGGGGGCGTAACAATGAGCAGTTCTTC.

The chain recombines TRBV27 with TRBJ1-1; TRBD1 aligns across 8 bases. This CDR3 has 16 residues. Trimming removed 0 bases from V and 3 bases from J; junction bases left unmatched: 6. Germline V gene sequence: CDR1 MNHEY, CDR2 SMNVEV (reference sequence). The CDR3 sequence is CASSLSSAGGYTEAFF. In DNA form, the CDR3 reads TGTGCCAGCAGTTTATCGTCGGCAGGGGGCTACACTGAAGCTTTCTTT.

V is TRBV19 and J is TRBJ1-2, with D possibly matching TRBD1 (5 bases). Germline CDR1 is LNHDA and CDR2 is SQIVND (reference sequence). V shed 3 bases and J shed 4 bases, with 15 bases lying between them. There are 15 residues in the CDR3. DNA for the CDR3: TGTGCCAGTAGTATCCGAAGACAGTTTCTCTATGGCTACACCTTC. Translation: CASSIRRQFLYGYTF.

J is TRBJ2-7 and V is TRBV6-1; TRBD2 agrees at 7 bases. J was trimmed by 4 bases and V by 6 bases; bases with no gene match: 12. This CDR3 spans 15 amino acids. The V gene's germline CDR1 is MNHNS and CDR2 SASEGT. CDR3 residues: CASRENPTSYYEQYF. For the CDR3, the DNA is TGTGCCAGCAGGGAAAACCCGACTAGCTATTACGAGCAGTACTTC.

This clone was found a few times. The rearrangement joins TRBV27 to TRBJ2-3; 9 bases fit TRBD1. The CDR3 spans 14 residues. The V gene end was trimmed by 10 bases and the J gene end by 3 bases; junction bases not matched to a gene: 8. Germline-derived CDR1 and CDR2 are MNHEY and SMNVEV (reference sequence). CDR3 in DNA: TGTGCCATATCCGGGACAGGGAGAACAGATACGCAGTATTTT. Translating it yields CAISGTGRTDTQYF.

On this clone: At one of its ends the junction is not consistent with the germline gene, which may arise from a read error. This rearrangement joins TRBV7-7 to TRBJ2-3; 10 bases align to TRBD1. Germline values: CDR1 SSHAT, CDR2 FNYEAQ (reference sequence). CDR3 length equals 15 residues. The CDR3 protein is CASSLGTGDTDTQYF. DNA of the CDR3: TGTGCTAGCAGCCTCGGGACAGGGGACACAGATACGCAGTATTTT.

The chain combines TRBV5-6 with TRBJ2-2; 8 bases line up with TRBD1. This CDR3 is built from 16 residues. Trimming at V came to 4 bases and at J to 4 bases, leaving 9 bases not matched to a gene. CDR1 is SGHDT, CDR2 YYEEEE, per germline. CDR3 DNA: TGTGCCAGCAGCAGACTCGGACAGGGAGCCACCGGGGAGCTGTTTTTT. Its translation: CASSRLGQGATGELFF.

The genes are TRBV7-9 and TRBJ2-7, with D possibly matching TRBD1 (6 bases). This CDR3 has 16 amino acids. Per germline, CDR1 SEHNR and CDR2 FQNEAQ (reference sequence). With 1 base removed from V and 7 bases from J, the gap between germline ends came to 20 bases. The CDR3 is CASSLEATGPVGEQYF. The DNA of the CDR3 is TGTGCCAGCAGCTTAGAGGCGACAGGCCCGGTAGGAGAGCAGTACTTC. The variable domain in full, completed from reference TRBV7-9 and TRBJ2-7, reads DTGVSQNPRHKITKRGQNVTFRCDPISEHNRLYWYRQTLGQGPEFLTYFQNEAQLEKSRLLSDRFSAERPKGSFSTLEIQRTEQGDSAMYLCASSLEATGPVGEQYFGPGTRLTVT.